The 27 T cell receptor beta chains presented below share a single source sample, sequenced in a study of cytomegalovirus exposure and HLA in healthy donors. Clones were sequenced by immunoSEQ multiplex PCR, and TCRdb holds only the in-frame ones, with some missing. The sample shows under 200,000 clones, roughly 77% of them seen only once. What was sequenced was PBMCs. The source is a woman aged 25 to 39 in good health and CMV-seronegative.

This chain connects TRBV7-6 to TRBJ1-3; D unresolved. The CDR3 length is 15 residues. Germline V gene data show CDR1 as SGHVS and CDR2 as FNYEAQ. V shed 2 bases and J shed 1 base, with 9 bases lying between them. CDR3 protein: CASSLSGESGNTIYF. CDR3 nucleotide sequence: TGTGCCAGCAGCTTATCCGGGGAATCTGGAAACACCATATATTTT.

This chain's CDR3 is CASSVVGTDYTEAFF. CDR3 nucleotide sequence: TGTGCCAGCAGCGTAGTGGGGACAGACTACACTGAAGCTTTCTTT. This chain joins TRBV9 and TRBJ1-1; 7 nucleotides line up with TRBD1. The CDR3 consists of 15 residues. Germline values: CDR1 SGDLS, CDR2 YYNGEE. The ends lost 0 bases at V and 3 bases at J; junction bases unmatched: 5.

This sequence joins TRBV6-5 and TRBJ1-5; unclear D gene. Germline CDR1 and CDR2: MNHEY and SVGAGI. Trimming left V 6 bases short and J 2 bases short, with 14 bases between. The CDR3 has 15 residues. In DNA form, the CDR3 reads TGTGCCAGCAGCCTACTCTACCCTGGCAATCAGCCCCAGCATTTT. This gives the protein CASSLLYPGNQPQHF.

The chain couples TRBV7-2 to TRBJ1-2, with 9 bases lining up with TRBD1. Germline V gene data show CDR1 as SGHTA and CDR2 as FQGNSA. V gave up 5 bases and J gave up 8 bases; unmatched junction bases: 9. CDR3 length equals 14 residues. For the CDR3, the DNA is TGTGCCAGCAGCCCCCGTGGGACAGGGACCGGCTACACCTTC. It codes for CASSPRGTGTGYTF.

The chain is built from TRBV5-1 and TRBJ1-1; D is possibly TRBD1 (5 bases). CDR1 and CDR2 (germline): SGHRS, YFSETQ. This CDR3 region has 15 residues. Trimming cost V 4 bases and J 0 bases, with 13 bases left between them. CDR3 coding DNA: TGCGCCAGCAGCGGGGGACTTCCCATGAACACTGAAGCTTTCTTT. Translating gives CASSGGLPMNTEAFF.

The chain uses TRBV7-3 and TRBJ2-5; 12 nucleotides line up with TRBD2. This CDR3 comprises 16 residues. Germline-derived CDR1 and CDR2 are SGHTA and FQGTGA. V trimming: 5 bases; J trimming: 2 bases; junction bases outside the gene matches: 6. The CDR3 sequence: CASSPGLAGLQETQYF. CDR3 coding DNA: TGTGCCAGCAGCCCCGGACTAGCGGGGCTTCAAGAGACCCAGTACTTC.

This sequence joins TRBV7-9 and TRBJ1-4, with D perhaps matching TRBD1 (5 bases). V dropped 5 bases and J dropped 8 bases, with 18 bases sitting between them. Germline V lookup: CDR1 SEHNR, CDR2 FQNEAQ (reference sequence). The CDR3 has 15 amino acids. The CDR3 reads CASSPGARVEEKLFF. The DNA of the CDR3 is TGTGCCAGCAGCCCAGGCGCCAGGGTGGAAGAAAAACTGTTTTTT. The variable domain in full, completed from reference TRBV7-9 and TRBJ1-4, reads DTGVSQNPRHKITKRGQNVTFRCDPISEHNRLYWYRQTLGQGPEFLTYFQNEAQLEKSRLLSDRFSAERPKGSFSTLEIQRTEQGDSAMYLCASSPGARVEEKLFFGSGTQLSVL.

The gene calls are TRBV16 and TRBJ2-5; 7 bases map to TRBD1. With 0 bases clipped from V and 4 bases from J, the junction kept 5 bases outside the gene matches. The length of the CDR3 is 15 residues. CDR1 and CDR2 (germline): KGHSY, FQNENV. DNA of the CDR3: TGTGCCAGCAGCCAATCAAGGGGGCTGTTAGAGACCCAGTACTTC. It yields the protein CASSQSRGLLETQYF.

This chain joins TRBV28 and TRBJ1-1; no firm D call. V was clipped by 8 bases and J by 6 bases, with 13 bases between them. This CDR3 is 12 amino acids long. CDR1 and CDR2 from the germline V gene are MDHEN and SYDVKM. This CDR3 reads CASGEGRSEAFF. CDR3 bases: TGTGCCAGCGGAGAGGGTAGATCTGAAGCTTTCTTT.

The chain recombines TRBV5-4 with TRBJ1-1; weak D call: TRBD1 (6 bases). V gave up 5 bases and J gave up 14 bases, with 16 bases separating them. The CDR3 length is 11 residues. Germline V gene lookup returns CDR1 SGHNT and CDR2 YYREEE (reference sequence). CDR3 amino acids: CASSLQGEEFF. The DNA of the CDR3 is TGTGCCAGCAGTTTACAGGGAGAAGAATTCTTT.

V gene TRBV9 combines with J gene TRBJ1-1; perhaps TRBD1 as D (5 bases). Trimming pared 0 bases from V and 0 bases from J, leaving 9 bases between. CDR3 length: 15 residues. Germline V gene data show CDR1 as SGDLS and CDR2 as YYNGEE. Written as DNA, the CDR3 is TGTGCCAGCAGCGTAGATGGGGCGCTGAACACTGAAGCTTTCTTT. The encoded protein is CASSVDGALNTEAFF.

The CDR3 region is CASSEATAGGAYEQYF. DNA for the CDR3: TGTGCCAGCAGTGAAGCGACGGCAGGGGGTGCCTACGAGCAGTACTTC. The V call is TRBV2, the J call TRBJ2-7; TRBD1 matches at 7 bases. There are 16 residues in the CDR3. J was trimmed by 2 bases and V by 0 bases; bases with no gene match: 7. Germline V gene lookup returns CDR1 SNHLY and CDR2 FYNNEI. Variable domain in full (rest from reference TRBV2 and TRBJ2-7): EPEVTQTPSHQVTQMGQEVILRCVPISNHLYFYWYRQILGQKVEFLVSFYNNEISEKSEIFDDQFSVERPDGSNFTLKIRSTKLEDSAMYFCASSEATAGGAYEQYFGPGTRLTVT.

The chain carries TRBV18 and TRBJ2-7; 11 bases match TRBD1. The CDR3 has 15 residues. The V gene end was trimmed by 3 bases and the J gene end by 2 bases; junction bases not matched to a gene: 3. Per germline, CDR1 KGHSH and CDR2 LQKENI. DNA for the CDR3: TGTGCCAGCTCACCTGGGACAGGGGGGGCCTACGAGCAGTACTTC. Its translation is CASSPGTGGAYEQYF.

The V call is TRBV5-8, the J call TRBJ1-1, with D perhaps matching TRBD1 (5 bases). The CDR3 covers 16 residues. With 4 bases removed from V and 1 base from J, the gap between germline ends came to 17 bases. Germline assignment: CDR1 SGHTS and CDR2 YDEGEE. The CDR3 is CASSLPLVGGNTEAFF. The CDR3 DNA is TGTGCCAGCAGCCTGCCCCTCGTCGGGGGGAACACTGAAGCTTTCTTT.

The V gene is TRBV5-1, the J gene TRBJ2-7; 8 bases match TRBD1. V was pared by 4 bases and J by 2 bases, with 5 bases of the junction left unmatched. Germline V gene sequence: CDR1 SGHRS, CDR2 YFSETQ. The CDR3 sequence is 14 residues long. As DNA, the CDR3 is TGCGCCAGCAGCCGCGAACAGGGGGCCTACGAGCAGTACTTC. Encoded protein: CASSREQGAYEQYF.

The CDR3 DNA is TGTGCCAGCTCACCAGTTACGGGCGGGTACGAGCAGTACTTC. It codes for CASSPVTGGYEQYF. The V gene is TRBV18, the J gene TRBJ2-7, with TRBD2 as a possible D gene (5 bases). The CDR3 runs to 14 residues. The V gene's germline CDR1 is KGHSH and CDR2 LQKENI. The germline V and J ends were trimmed by 2 bases and 4 bases, with 12 bases remaining between them.

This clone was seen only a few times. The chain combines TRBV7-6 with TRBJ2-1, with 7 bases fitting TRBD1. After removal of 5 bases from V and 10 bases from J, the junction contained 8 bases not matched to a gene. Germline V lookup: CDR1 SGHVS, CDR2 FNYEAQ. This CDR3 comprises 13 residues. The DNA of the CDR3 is TGTGCCAGCAGCCCGACAGGGTGGGGGGAGCAGTTCTTC. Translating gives CASSPTGWGEQFF.

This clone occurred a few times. The CDR3 DNA follows: TGTGCCAGTACCGACAGGGGGGTTGGGGCCAACGTCCTGACTTTC. Its protein product is CASTDRGVGANVLTF. The chain carries TRBV28 and TRBJ2-6; 9 bases map to TRBD1. Germline assignment: CDR1 MDHEN and CDR2 SYDVKM. V lost 9 bases and J lost 3; bases outside the gene matches: 6. The CDR3 runs to 15 residues.

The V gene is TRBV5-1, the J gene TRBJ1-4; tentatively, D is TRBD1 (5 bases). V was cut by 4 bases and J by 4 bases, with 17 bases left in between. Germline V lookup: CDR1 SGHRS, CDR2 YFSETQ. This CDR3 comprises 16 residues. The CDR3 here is CASSISQGARNEKLFF. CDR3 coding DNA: TGCGCCAGCAGCATTAGTCAGGGTGCCCGTAATGAAAAACTGTTTTTT.

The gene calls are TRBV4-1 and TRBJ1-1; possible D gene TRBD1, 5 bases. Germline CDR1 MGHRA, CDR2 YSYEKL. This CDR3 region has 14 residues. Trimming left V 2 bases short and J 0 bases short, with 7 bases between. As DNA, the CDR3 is TGCGCCAGCAGCCAACGACAGATGAACACTGAAGCTTTCTTT. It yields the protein CASSQRQMNTEAFF.

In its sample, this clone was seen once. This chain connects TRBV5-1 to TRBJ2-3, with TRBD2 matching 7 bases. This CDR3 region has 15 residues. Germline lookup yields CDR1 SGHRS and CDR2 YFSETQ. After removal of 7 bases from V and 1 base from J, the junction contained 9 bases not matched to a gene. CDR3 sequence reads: CASGGGRAGTDTQYF. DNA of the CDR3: TGCGCCAGCGGGGGGGGAAGGGCCGGCACAGATACGCAGTATTTT.

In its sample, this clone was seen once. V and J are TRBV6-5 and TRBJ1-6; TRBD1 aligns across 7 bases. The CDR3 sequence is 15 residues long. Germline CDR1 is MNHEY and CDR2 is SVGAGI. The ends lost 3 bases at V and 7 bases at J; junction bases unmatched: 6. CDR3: CASSYKTGRNSPLHF. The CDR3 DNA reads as TGTGCCAGCAGTTATAAGACAGGGCGAAATTCACCCCTCCACTTT.

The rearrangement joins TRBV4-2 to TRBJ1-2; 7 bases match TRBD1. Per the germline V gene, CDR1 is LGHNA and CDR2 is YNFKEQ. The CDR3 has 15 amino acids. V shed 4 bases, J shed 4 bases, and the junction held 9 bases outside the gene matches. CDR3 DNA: TGTGCCAGCAGCCTCCCCGGACAGGTCGGCTATGGCTACACCTTC. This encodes CASSLPGQVGYGYTF.

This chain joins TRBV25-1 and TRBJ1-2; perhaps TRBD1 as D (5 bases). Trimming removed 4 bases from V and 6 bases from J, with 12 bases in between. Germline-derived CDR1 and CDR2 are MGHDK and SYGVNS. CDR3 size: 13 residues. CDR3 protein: CASSGISRDGYTF. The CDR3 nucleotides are TGTGCCAGCAGTGGGATATCCAGGGATGGCTACACCTTC.

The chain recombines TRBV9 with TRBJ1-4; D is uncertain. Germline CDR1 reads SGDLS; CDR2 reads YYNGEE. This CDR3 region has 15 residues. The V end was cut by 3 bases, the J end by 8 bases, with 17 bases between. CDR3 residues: CASSADGGLEEKLFF. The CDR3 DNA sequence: TGTGCCAGCAGCGCGGACGGCGGACTAGAGGAAAAACTGTTTTTT.

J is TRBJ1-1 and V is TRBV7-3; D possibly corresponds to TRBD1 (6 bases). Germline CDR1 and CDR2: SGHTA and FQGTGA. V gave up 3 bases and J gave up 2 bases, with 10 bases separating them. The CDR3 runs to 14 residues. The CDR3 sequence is CASSFDRRNTEAFF. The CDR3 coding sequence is TGTGCCAGCAGCTTTGACAGGAGAAACACTGAAGCTTTCTTT. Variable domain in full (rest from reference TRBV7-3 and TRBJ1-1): GAGVSQTPSNKVTEKGKYVELRCDPISGHTALYWYRQSLGQGPEFLIYFQGTGAADDSGLPNDRFFAVRPEGSVSTLKIQRTERGDSAVYLCASSFDRRNTEAFFGQGTRLTVV.

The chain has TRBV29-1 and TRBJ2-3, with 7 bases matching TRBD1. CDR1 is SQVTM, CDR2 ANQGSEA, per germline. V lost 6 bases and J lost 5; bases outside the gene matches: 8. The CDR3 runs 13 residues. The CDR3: CSVLPGQLDTQYF. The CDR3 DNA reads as TGCAGCGTACTCCCGGGACAGTTAGATACGCAGTATTTT.